This note documents a single T cell receptor beta chain sequence. V lost 5 bases, J lost 6 bases, and 9 bases stayed unmatched. Germline V gene sequence: CDR1 SNHLY, CDR2 FYNNEI. There are 15 residues in the CDR3. This sample stems from a study of blood T cell repertoires in COVID-19. Whole-study context: PBMCs, B-cell-depleted T cells, or T cells were the source of the cDNA or gDNA that made up the material.

Data came from immunoSEQ multiplex PCR; TCRdb stores just in-frame clones and leaves some out. This table holds 99,000 or so clones, 85% found once. Sequencing was carried out using peripheral blood. The chain uses TRBV2 and TRBJ2-2; TRBD1 matches 7 bases. The TCR originated in a man in his fifties with acute or convalescent COVID-19. CDR3 sequence reads: CASSQRDSLPGELFF. The CDR3 DNA is TGTGCCAGCAGTCAAAGGGACAGCCTCCCCGGGGAGCTGTTTTTT. The whole variable domain, filled in from reference TRBV2 and TRBJ2-2, reads EPEVTQTPSHQVTQMGQEVILRCVPISNHLYFYWYRQILGQKVEFLVSFYNNEISEKSEIFDDQFSVERPDGSNFTLKIRSTKLEDSAMYFCASSQRDSLPGELFFGEGSRLTVL.